This TCR beta chain is drawn from a study of cytomegalovirus exposure and HLA in healthy donors. Overall study findings and caveats: With DRB1 most and HLA-C fewest, TCR association rates differed between HLA loci in a later analysis. What a later analysis showed was that several of the most significant clusters appeared linked to common viral pathogens.

Germline V gene lookup returns CDR1 MGHRA and CDR2 YSYEKL. The V end lost 3 bases, the J end lost 2 bases, and 17 bases lay between the germline ends. This CDR3 is built from 18 residues. About this clone itself: Its antigen is not identified.

The PCR employed 60 Vbeta primers together with 13 Jbeta primers. In the source study's methods: Among the unique TCR beta chains that a later analysis counted, about 81 million in all, about 11 million were shared. Sequencing used immunoSEQ multiplex PCR; TCRdb keeps in-frame clones, though not all of them. Clone size and V and J calls were adopted from that table, with D and trimming inferred from the DNA. This table has 100,000 or so clones, 85% appearing once. Donors in the study were healthy people who gave bone marrow. The material sequenced was PBMCs. The clonotype was recovered from a man aged 25 to 40 in good health and CMV-seronegative. The rearrangement uses TRBV4-1 and TRBJ2-6; D may be TRBD1 (5 bases). The CDR3 DNA reads TGCGCCAGCAGCCAGCCCCAGGGCCCCCGTACTGGGGCCAACGTCCTGACTTTC. It codes for CASSQPQGPRTGANVLTF.